The clone carrying this T cell receptor (beta chain) was detected a few times. Roughly 1.9 micrograms of genomic DNA (from cryopreserved PBMCs) were used for TCR beta libraries. This sample was taken from a study of cytotoxic CD8 clonotypes in ibrutinib-treated CLL. Clones were sequenced by immunoSEQ multiplex PCR, and TCRdb holds only the in-frame ones, with some missing. The table includes about 330,000 clones, over 55% detected once. The sample here was PBMCs, taken after 36 months of ibrutinib treatment. This sequence was found in a human donor with chronic lymphocytic leukemia.

The CDR3 sequence is CASSPEAHGDTQYF. DNA for the CDR3: TGTGCCAGCAGCCCAGAGGCCCACGGAGATACGCAGTATTTT. The chain uses TRBV7-3 and TRBJ2-3; unclear D gene. CDR1 is SGHTA, CDR2 FQGTGA, per germline. This CDR3 spans 14 amino acids. V was clipped by 5 bases and J by 5 bases, with 14 bases between them.